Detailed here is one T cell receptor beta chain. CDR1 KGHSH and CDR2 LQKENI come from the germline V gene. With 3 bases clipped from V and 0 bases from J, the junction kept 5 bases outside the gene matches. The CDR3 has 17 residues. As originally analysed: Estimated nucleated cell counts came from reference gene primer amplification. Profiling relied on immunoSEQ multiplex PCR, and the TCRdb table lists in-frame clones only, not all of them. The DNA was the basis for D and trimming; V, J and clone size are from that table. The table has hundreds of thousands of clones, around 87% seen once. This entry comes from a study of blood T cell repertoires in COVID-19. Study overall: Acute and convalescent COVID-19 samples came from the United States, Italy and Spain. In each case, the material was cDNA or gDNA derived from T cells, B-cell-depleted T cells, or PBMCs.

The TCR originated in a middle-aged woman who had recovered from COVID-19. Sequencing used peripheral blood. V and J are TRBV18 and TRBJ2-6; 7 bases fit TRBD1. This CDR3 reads CASSPGQPLSGANVLTF. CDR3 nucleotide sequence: TGTGCCAGCTCACCGGGACAGCCGCTCTCTGGGGCCAACGTCCTGACTTTC.